This T cell receptor (beta chain) is from a study of siplizumab effects on memory and regulatory T cells. Study outcomes and limitations: Confirmation was lacking for the suppressive function of proliferating Tregs derived from siplizumab cultures. Treatment with siplizumab left mappable alloreactive CD4+ clones averaging approximately 69% Treg-derived, compared with approximately 25% in controls. The alloresponse seemed to draw substantially on naive T cells, which appeared more diverse than memory cells.

Per sample, 95,000 to 100,000 TCR templates were assayed. TCRdb's table, derived via immunoSEQ multiplex PCR, lists solely in-frame clones and lacks some. The sample holds roughly 100,000 clones, about 90% seen once. In regard to this clone: Its target is not known.

The CDR3 is 14 amino acids. V was pared by 6 bases and J by 10 bases, with 21 bases between. Per germline, CDR1 SNHLY and CDR2 FYNNEI. The chain is built from TRBV2 and TRBJ1-1, with D perhaps matching TRBD1 (5 bases). The receptor's source is a human donor in good health. The material sequenced was non-Treg CD4+ T cells sorted from blood. This CDR3 reads CASRRNQGLLRAFF. The CDR3 bases are TGTGCCAGCAGGAGGAACCAGGGTCTACTGAGAGCTTTCTTT.